The rows below give T cell receptor beta chains drawn from one sample of a study of T-cell memory formation after mild COVID-19. TCRdb independently ran MiXCR on the 5' RACE reads; one entry per CDR3 protein. This table holds 240,000 or so distinct CDR3 sequences, over 9% found once. The sample was PBMCs or a T cell subset sorted from them (not recorded which). Receptors originate from a man between 18 and 29 years old who had mild COVID-19 (a few samples of this study predate the infection). Cell type and time point are not known. The CDR3 runs from the conserved cysteine through the conserved F or W. Each record gives: D gene, V gene, J gene, clone size, CDR3 protein, CDR3 DNA. A D gene is named only where the DNA matches it firmly. The listing skips clone size in some rows; elsewhere it reads once, few, many or a size class.

>-|TRBV7-2|TRBJ1-1|few
CASSLVRGRTEAFF
TGTGCCAGCAGCTTAGTTAGGGGGAGGACTGAAGCTTTCTTT
>TRBD1|TRBV29-1|TRBJ2-5|many
CSVEDDTGGGETQYF
TGCAGCGTTGAAGATGACACAGGGGGCGGCGAGACCCAGTACTTC
>-|TRBV28|TRBJ2-1|once
CASSWTGTLFLSEKGNEQFF
TGTGCCAGCAGTTGGACTGGGACTCTCTTTTTATCGGAGAAGGGGAATGAGCAGTTCTTC
>-|TRBV7-2|TRBJ1-2|few
CASSLAGGNGYTF
TGTGCCAGCAGCTTAGCAGGGGGGAATGGCTACACCTTC
>-|TRBV7-9|TRBJ2-5|-
CASSPGHSEETQYF
TGTGCCAGCAGCCCCGGACATAGCGAAGAGACCCAGTACTTC
>TRBD2|TRBV5-1|TRBJ2-5|many
CASSLASGGETQYF
TGCGCCAGCAGCTTAGCTAGCGGGGGGGAGACCCAGTACTTC
>-|TRBV6-5|TRBJ1-6|-
CASSYGIDFGLGAPLHF
TGTGCCAGCAGTTACGGTATAGACTTTGGACTTGGAGCACCCCTCCACTTT
>-|TRBV9|TRBJ1-2|few
CASSPQTGLGYTF
TGTGCCAGCAGCCCCCAAACAGGGTTAGGCTACACCTTC
>-|TRBV21-1|TRBJ1-4|few
CASGNEKLFF
TGTGCCAGCGGTAATGAAAAACTGTTTTTT
>-|TRBV12-3/TRBV12-4|TRBJ2-7|-
CASSPHSSGASYEQYF
TGTGCCAGCAGTCCCCACTCGTCCGGGGCCTCCTACGAGCAGTACTTC
>TRBD1|TRBV7-2|TRBJ1-1|few
CASSPAWTGFEAFF
TGTGCCAGCAGCCCCGCCTGGACAGGATTTGAAGCTTTCTTT
>TRBD1|TRBV5-1|TRBJ1-1|-
CASGTQGARTEAFF
TGCGCCAGCGGGACTCAGGGGGCGCGCACTGAAGCTTTCTTT
>-|TRBV19|TRBJ2-5|few
CASSIGGALETQYF
TGTGCCAGTAGTATTGGGGGGGCGTTAGAGACCCAGTACTTC
>-|TRBV5-4|TRBJ2-2|-
CASSPGDLNTGELFF
TGTGCCAGCAGCCCCGGGGACTTGAACACCGGGGAGCTGTTTTTT
>-|TRBV11-1|TRBJ2-1|-
CASKSPGAYEQFF
TGTGCCAGCAAGAGTCCCGGAGCGTACGAGCAGTTCTTC
>-|TRBV12-3/TRBV12-4|TRBJ2-3|-
CASSLNSIAQYF
TGTGCCAGCAGTTTAAACAGCATAGCGCAGTATTTT
>-|TRBV18|TRBJ2-3|-
CASSPNRAGTDTQYF
TGTGCCAGCTCACCAAATAGGGCGGGCACAGATACGCAGTATTTT
>-|TRBV7-3|TRBJ2-2|few
CASSLSQVSPGELFF
TGTGCCAGCAGCTTAAGCCAGGTGTCCCCCGGGGAGCTGTTTTTT
>-|TRBV3-1|TRBJ2-6|many
CASSPLAWTDKTGANVLTF
TGTGCCAGCAGCCCTCTTGCTTGGACAGATAAAACTGGGGCCAACGTCCTGACTTTC
>TRBD1|TRBV7-2|TRBJ2-7|-
CASSDLKTGGVEQYF
TGTGCCAGCAGCGACCTGAAGACAGGGGGCGTCGAGCAGTACTTC
>-|TRBV7-9|TRBJ2-2|many
CASSPNLASNTGELFF
TGTGCCAGCAGCCCTAACCTAGCGAGTAACACCGGGGAGCTGTTTTTT
>-|TRBV28|TRBJ1-1|-
CASSLFGTDTEAFF
TGTGCCAGCAGTTTATTTGGAACGGACACTGAAGCTTTCTTT
>-|TRBV20-1|TRBJ2-7|few
CSAITGPNEQYF
TGCAGTGCTATCACCGGGCCAAACGAGCAGTACTTC
>-|TRBV5-1|TRBJ2-6|-
CASSLARTMSSGANVLTF
TGCGCCAGCAGCTTGGCACGGACGATGAGCTCTGGGGCCAACGTCCTGACTTTC
>TRBD1|TRBV28|TRBJ1-5|-
CASSASTGNNQPQHF
TGTGCCAGCAGTGCCTCGACAGGGAACAATCAGCCCCAGCATTTT
>TRBD1|TRBV6-2/TRBV6-3|TRBJ1-1|many
CASISWTGGTTEAFF
TGTGCCAGCATTTCCTGGACAGGGGGCACCACTGAAGCTTTCTTT
>TRBD1|TRBV6-5|TRBJ2-2|few
CASSYRTGATGELFF
TGTGCCAGCAGTTACCGGACAGGGGCCACCGGGGAGCTGTTTTTT
>-|TRBV3-1|TRBJ1-2|-
CASSQQYGYTF
TGTGCCAGCAGCCAGCAGTATGGCTACACCTTC
>TRBD2|TRBV7-2|TRBJ2-3|-
CASSLRLAGSTDTQYF
TGTGCCAGCAGCTTAAGACTAGCGGGTAGCACAGATACGCAGTATTTT
>-|TRBV7-2|TRBJ1-2|-
CASSRYRAGHGYTF
TGTGCCAGCAGTCGTTACAGGGCAGGGCATGGCTACACCTTC
>TRBD1|TRBV4-1|TRBJ2-7|-
CASSQELGQGYEQYF
TGCGCCAGCAGCCAAGAATTAGGACAGGGATACGAGCAGTACTTC
>-|TRBV5-1|TRBJ2-7|-
CASSLWAGDEQYF
TGCGCCAGCAGCTTGTGGGCAGGGGACGAGCAGTACTTC
>TRBD1|TRBV6-2/TRBV6-3|TRBJ1-1|few
CASSYPDRVSPFF
TGTGCCAGCAGTTACCCCGACAGGGTATCGCCTTTCTTT
>-|TRBV7-6|TRBJ2-7|many
CASSLAAGSFYEQYF
TGTGCCAGCAGCTTAGCGGCGGGGTCGTTCTACGAGCAGTACTTC
>-|TRBV4-3|TRBJ1-2|many
CASSPRGAVYGYTF
TGCGCCAGCAGCCCCCGGGGCGCCGTCTATGGCTACACCTTC
>TRBD2|TRBV10-3|TRBJ2-7|-
CASKAAGGTYEQYF
TGTGCCTCGAAGGCAGCGGGGGGCACCTACGAGCAGTACTTC
>TRBD1|TRBV6-5|TRBJ1-1|many
CASSYPYRGVRYTEAFF
TGTGCCAGCAGTTACCCCTACAGGGGCGTGCGGTACACTGAAGCTTTCTTT
>-|TRBV7-8|TRBJ2-3|few
CASSDGSTDTQYF
TGTGCCAGCAGCGACGGGAGCACAGATACGCAGTATTTT
>-|TRBV29-1|TRBJ2-5|-
CSVEGAEETQYF
TGCAGCGTGGAGGGGGCAGAAGAGACCCAGTACTTC
>-|TRBV9|TRBJ2-3|few
CASSGGMRGHTDTQYF
TGTGCCAGCAGCGGGGGGATGAGAGGACACACAGATACGCAGTATTTT
>-|TRBV9|TRBJ2-1|-
CASSREGNEQFF
TGTGCCAGCAGTCGTGAGGGCAATGAGCAGTTCTTC
>-|TRBV7-6|TRBJ1-5|many
CASSLQSGFNQPQHF
TGTGCCAGCAGCTTACAAAGCGGGTTCAATCAGCCCCAGCATTTT
>-|TRBV11-2|TRBJ2-6|many
CASSIRGYGANVLTF
TGTGCCAGCAGCATAAGGGGTTACGGGGCCAACGTCCTGACTTTC
>-|TRBV9|TRBJ2-7|-
CASSQTGADEQYF
TGTGCCAGCAGCCAGACCGGGGCTGACGAGCAGTACTTC
>-|TRBV6-2/TRBV6-3|TRBJ2-2|few
CASRPGRYGELFF
TGTGCCAGCAGGCCCGGAAGGTACGGGGAGCTGTTTTTT
>-|TRBV6-6|TRBJ1-2|-
CASSYSGLVPYGYTF
TGTGCCAGCAGTTATTCCGGTCTCGTCCCATATGGCTACACCTTC
>TRBD1|TRBV4-1|TRBJ1-1|once
CASRSGWGQGNTEAFF
TGCGCCAGCAGAAGTGGGTGGGGACAGGGGAACACTGAAGCTTTCTTT
>-|TRBV4-2|TRBJ2-2|many
CASSSRDENTGELFF
TGTGCCAGCAGCTCGCGGGACGAAAACACCGGGGAGCTGTTTTTT
>-|TRBV12-3/TRBV12-4|TRBJ2-7|many
CASSFRSGPQVYEQYF
TGTGCCAGCAGTTTCCGATCGGGACCTCAGGTTTACGAGCAGTACTTC
>-|TRBV24-1|TRBJ1-1|few
CATSDSWATEAFF
TGTGCCACCAGTGATTCGTGGGCCACTGAAGCTTTCTTT
>TRBD2|TRBV6-1|TRBJ2-3|few
CASSGLAGATDTQYF
TGTGCCAGCAGCGGACTAGCGGGGGCTACAGATACGCAGTATTTT
>TRBD1|TRBV20-1|TRBJ1-1|many
CSATQGAETEAFF
TGCAGTGCTACCCAGGGGGCAGAAACTGAAGCTTTCTTT